Below are 28 T cell receptor beta chains sequenced from a single sample in a study of T cell responses to AZD1222 COVID-19 vaccine. Produced via immunoSEQ multiplex PCR; TCRdb's table is partial and in-frame only. The sample holds about 140,000 clones, about 88% seen once. Sequenced here: peripheral blood, sampled 28 days after the second AZD1222 dose. The source is an adult who received the AZD1222 COVID-19 vaccine.

This chain links TRBV30 with TRBJ1-2; D is uncertain. The CDR3 contains 11 residues. The germline V gene has CDR1 GTSNPN and CDR2 SVGIG (reference sequence). Trimming removed 5 bases from V and 7 bases from J, with 11 bases in between. DNA for the CDR3: TGTGCCTGGCAAGTTGCGCTTGGCTACACCTTC. It is translated as CAWQVALGYTF. The variable domain in full, completed from reference TRBV30 and TRBJ1-2, reads SQTIHQWPATLVQPVGSPLSLECTVEGTSNPNLYWYRQAAGRGLQLLFYSVGIGQISSEVPQNLSASRPQDRQFILSSKKLLLSDSGFYLCAWQVALGYTFGSGTRLTVV.

This clone appeared a single time. J is TRBJ2-1 and V is TRBV5-1; D gene uncertain. V was cut by 4 bases and J by 10 bases, with 9 bases left in between. CDR1 SGHRS and CDR2 YFSETQ come from the germline V gene. The CDR3 is 11 amino acids. Written as DNA, the CDR3 is TGCGCCAGCAGCCTAGTTGAGGAGCAGTTCTTC. This translates into CASSLVEEQFF.

The chain links TRBV24-1 to TRBJ2-1; D call uncertain. Germline V gives CDR1 KGHDR, CDR2 SFDVKD. Trimming took 2 bases from V and 5 from J, leaving 6 bases between them. The CDR3 has 13 residues. The CDR3 here is CATSDYLNNEQFF. Here the CDR3 DNA reads TGTGCCACCAGTGATTATTTAAACAATGAGCAGTTCTTC.

The chain joins TRBV18 to TRBJ2-5, with D perhaps matching TRBD2 (7 bases). Germline CDR1 KGHSH, CDR2 LQKENI. CDR3 size: 15 residues. Deletions cut 0 bases from V and 5 bases from J, with 13 bases between. CDR3 loop: CASSPPGGARETQYF. The CDR3 DNA sequence: TGTGCCAGCTCACCACCGGGGGGGGCGCGGGAGACCCAGTACTTC. Full variable domain (outside the CDR3, taken from reference TRBV18 and TRBJ2-5): NAGVMQNPRHLVRRRGQEARLRCSPMKGHSHVYWYRQLPEEGLKFMVYLQKENIIDESGMPKERFSAEFPKEGPSILRIQQVVRGDSAAYFCASSPPGGARETQYFGPGTRLLVL.

This clone was seen more than once but under ten times. One end of the junction varies from germline; a read error may be responsible. The CDR3 here is CASSPPKVF. CDR3 DNA: TGTGCCAGCAGTCCCCCTAAAGTTTTT. The V gene is TRBV2, the J gene TRBJ1-4; D not resolved. CDR1 and CDR2 (germline): SNHLY, FYNNEI. This CDR3 spans 9 amino acids.

The chain has TRBV5-1 and TRBJ1-4; D possibly corresponds to TRBD1 (5 bases). V was shortened by 0 bases and J by 2 bases, with 5 bases between the two germline ends. CDR1 is SGHRS and CDR2 is YFSETQ in the germline V gene. This CDR3 spans 14 amino acids. The DNA for the CDR3 is TGCGCCAGCAGCTTGGGGGGGACTAATGAAAAACTGTTTTTT. Its translation is CASSLGGTNEKLFF.

The V gene is TRBV4-2, the J gene TRBJ2-2; possible D gene TRBD2, 5 bases. The CDR3 consists of 14 residues. CDR1 is LGHNA and CDR2 is YNFKEQ in the germline V gene. Between the trimmed V and J ends, which lost 6 bases and 5 bases, there was a span of 13 bases. For the CDR3, the DNA is TGTGCCAGCAGTCGGGAAGACTATACCGGGGAGCTGTTTTTT. Translation: CASSREDYTGELFF.

This clone was seen only a few times. The chain links TRBV5-6 to TRBJ1-2; D might be TRBD1 (6 bases). The CDR3 is 14 amino acids. The V gene lost 4 bases and the J gene lost 6 bases, with 16 bases spanning the gap. Germline V gives CDR1 SGHDT, CDR2 YYEEEE. The CDR3 loop reads CASSGGTWSHGYTF. Here the CDR3 DNA reads TGTGCCAGCAGCGGGGGGACATGGTCTCATGGCTACACCTTC.

The gene calls are TRBV7-3 and TRBJ2-1; a weak D match, TRBD2 (5 bases). This CDR3 contains 14 residues. V gave up 5 bases and J gave up 7 bases, with 15 bases separating them. Germline CDR1 reads SGHTA; CDR2 reads FQGTGA. This CDR3 is CASSVGFGENEQFF. The DNA of the CDR3 is TGTGCCAGCAGCGTAGGGTTCGGGGAAAATGAGCAGTTCTTC.

The chain employs TRBV30 and TRBJ2-7; 11 bases fit TRBD1. V was pared by 0 bases and J by 3 bases, with 4 bases of the junction left unmatched. Germline CDR1 GTSNPN, CDR2 SVGIG (reference sequence). This CDR3 region has 15 residues. Written as DNA, the CDR3 is TGTGCCTGGAGTGTTAGGACAGGGGGCTACTACGAGCAGTACTTC. Translated, it gives CAWSVRTGGYYEQYF.

V gene TRBV5-1 combines with J gene TRBJ2-3; D gene ambiguous. Trimming removed 3 bases at V and 2 bases at J, with 19 bases between. Germline V lookup: CDR1 SGHRS, CDR2 YFSETQ. CDR3 length: 17 amino acids. The CDR3 sequence: CASSSPPGEVLTDTQYF. The CDR3 coding sequence is TGCGCCAGCAGCTCGCCCCCGGGTGAGGTCCTCACAGATACGCAGTATTTT.

The genes are TRBV29-1 and TRBJ2-5; perhaps D is TRBD1 or TRBD2 (5 bases each). Trimming took 6 bases from V and 0 from J, leaving 8 bases between them. The CDR3 extends over 12 amino acids. CDR1 and CDR2 from the germline V gene are SQVTM and ANQGSEA. This CDR3 is CSVGPNQETQYF. CDR3 sequence (DNA): TGCAGCGTGGGACCCAACCAAGAGACCCAGTACTTC.

This rearrangement joins TRBV30 to TRBJ1-6; D unresolved. The CDR3 sequence is 11 residues long. Trimming stripped 3 bases from V and 11 bases from J, with 8 bases between. Germline assignment: CDR1 GTSNPN and CDR2 SVGIG (reference sequence). CDR3 DNA sequence: TGTGCCTGGAGCGGGCTGGCACCCCTCCACTTT. This encodes CAWSGLAPLHF.

CDR3 in DNA: TGTGCCAGCAGCTCTTACAGGGGAAGGGGCACAGATACGCAGTATTTT. Translation: CASSSYRGRGTDTQYF. V usage is TRBV13 and J usage is TRBJ2-3; TRBD1 aligns across 7 bases. The CDR3 contains 16 residues. From germline, CDR1 is PRHDT and CDR2 FYEKMQ (reference sequence). V trimming: 4 bases; J trimming: 1 base; junction bases outside the gene matches: 8.

The chain recombines TRBV27 with TRBJ2-7; the match to TRBD1 covers 8 bases. The length of the CDR3 is 15 residues. Trimming removed 4 bases from V and 6 bases from J; junction bases left unmatched: 11. CDR1 MNHEY and CDR2 SMNVEV come from the germline V gene (reference sequence). In DNA, the CDR3 is TGTGCCAGCAGTTCGGGACAGGTTTCTCGGTTCGAGCAGTACTTC. Its protein product is CASSSGQVSRFEQYF.

V gene TRBV4-1 combines with J gene TRBJ2-1; TRBD2 matches 9 bases. V was pared by 1 base and J by 5 bases, with 9 bases of the junction left unmatched. This CDR3 region has 17 residues. CDR1 and CDR2 from the germline V gene are MGHRA and YSYEKL. DNA for the CDR3: TGCGCCAGCAGCCAAGCCTTGGAACTAGCGGGTGACAATGAGCAGTTCTTC. Amino acids: CASSQALELAGDNEQFF.

J is TRBJ2-1 and V is TRBV5-1; 13 bases line up with TRBD2. Germline V gene sequence: CDR1 SGHRS, CDR2 YFSETQ. There are 17 residues in the CDR3. The junction had 11 bases not matched to a gene; V was cut back by 2 bases and J by 9 bases. The DNA of the CDR3 is TGCGCCAGCAGCTTAGCAATACTAGCGGGAGGGCACAGTGAGCAGTTCTTC. Its protein product is CASSLAILAGGHSEQFF.

The chain carries TRBV29-1 and TRBJ1-2, with D unclear. Germline V gene lookup returns CDR1 SQVTM and CDR2 ANQGSEA. This CDR3 is 12 amino acids long. The V end lost 0 bases, the J end lost 8 bases, and 10 bases lay between the germline ends. The CDR3 nucleotides read TGCAGCGTTGAAGATCTACCGGGGGGCTACACCTTC. Protein product: CSVEDLPGGYTF.

The V and J genes are TRBV5-8 and TRBJ1-6; D is unresolved. The germline V gene encodes CDR1 SGHTS and CDR2 YDEGEE. CDR3 length equals 16 residues. V dropped 2 bases and J dropped 0 bases, with 9 bases sitting between them. The CDR3 nucleotides read TGTGCCAGCAGCTTCTCAGGAAACTCCTATAATTCACCCCTCCACTTT. This sequence encodes CASSFSGNSYNSPLHF.

For this clone: Different DNA sequences within this sample yield the same CDR3. The rearrangement links TRBV18 to TRBJ1-5; 10 bases match TRBD1. The CDR3 covers 15 residues. J lost 2 bases, V lost 3 bases, and 1 base had no gene match. Germline V gene sequence: CDR1 KGHSH, CDR2 LQKENI. The chain's CDR3 is CASSPDRGGNQPQHF. In nucleotides, the CDR3 is TGTGCCAGCTCACCGGACAGGGGGGGCAATCAGCCCCAGCATTTT. Supplemented by reference TRBV18 and TRBJ1-5, the full variable domain reads NAGVMQNPRHLVRRRGQEARLRCSPMKGHSHVYWYRQLPEEGLKFMVYLQKENIIDESGMPKERFSAEFPKEGPSILRIQQVVRGDSAAYFCASSPDRGGNQPQHFGDGTRLSIL.

This sequence joins TRBV11-2 and TRBJ1-1, with no clear D. Trimming left V 5 bases short and J 4 bases short, with 14 bases between. The CDR3 consists of 14 residues. CDR1 is SGHAT and CDR2 is FQNNGV in the germline V gene. The CDR3 DNA sequence: TGTGCCAGCAGCCCTCGTAATCGGATCACTGAAGCTTTCTTT. This sequence encodes CASSPRNRITEAFF.

Only a few counts were recorded for this clone. The V gene is TRBV7-2, the J gene TRBJ1-5; D may be TRBD1 (5 bases). The CDR3 loop spans 15 amino acids. V lost 5 bases and J lost 1, with 12 bases in between. Germline CDR1 SGHTA, CDR2 FQGNSA. CDR3 sequence reads: CASSPTGQSNQPQHF. CDR3 nucleotide sequence: TGTGCCAGCAGCCCCACAGGACAAAGCAATCAGCCCCAGCATTTT.

The chain has TRBV29-1 and TRBJ2-2; D is perhaps TRBD2 (5 bases). The length of the CDR3 is 14 residues. V was pared by 4 bases and J by 5 bases, with 14 bases between. Germline V gene lookup returns CDR1 SQVTM and CDR2 ANQGSEA. As DNA, the CDR3 is TGCAGCGTTGGGACTCAATTCCAGACCGGGGAGCTGTTTTTT. Its protein is CSVGTQFQTGELFF.

The V gene is TRBV24-1, the J gene TRBJ1-5; D call uncertain. Germline V gives CDR1 KGHDR, CDR2 SFDVKD. This CDR3 has 14 residues. Between the trimmed V and J ends, which lost 6 bases and 3 bases, there was a span of 11 bases. In DNA form, the CDR3 reads TGTGCCACCAGTTTGTCTGGTAACAATCAGCCCCAGCATTTT. It translates to CATSLSGNNQPQHF.

Turning to this clone: Other DNA variants within this sample encode the same CDR3. The chain recombines TRBV11-2 with TRBJ2-5; no clear D gene. The CDR3 totals 13 residues. The germline gives CDR1 SGHAT, CDR2 FQNNGV. Deletions cut 1 base from V and 5 bases from J, with 8 bases between. The CDR3 loop reads CASSLVLRETQYF. The CDR3 DNA sequence: TGTGCCAGCAGCTTAGTTTTGCGGGAGACCCAGTACTTC. Looking up the rest from reference TRBV11-2 and TRBJ2-5 gives the full variable domain: EAGVAQSPRYKIIEKRQSVAFWCNPISGHATLYWYQQILGQGPKLLIQFQNNGVVDDSQLPKDRFSAERLKGVDSTLKIQPAKLEDSAVYLCASSLVLRETQYFGPGTRLLVL.

The chain is built from TRBV2 and TRBJ1-6; D gene uncertain. The length of the CDR3 is 16 residues. V was cut by 5 bases and J by 5 bases, with 16 bases left in between. Per germline, CDR1 SNHLY and CDR2 FYNNEI. In nucleotides, the CDR3 is TGTGCCAGCAGTCCCCGCCGGGATCGAAATAATTCACCCCTCCACTTT. Protein: CASSPRRDRNNSPLHF.

The V call is TRBV7-3, the J call TRBJ2-5; TRBD2 is a possible D gene (6 bases). Germline CDR1 reads SGHTA; CDR2 reads FQGTGA. V was shortened by 4 bases and J by 5 bases, with 11 bases between the two germline ends. The CDR3 runs to 13 residues. The CDR3: CASSSGSRETQYF. CDR3 sequence (DNA): TGTGCCAGCAGCTCCGGGAGTCGCGAGACCCAGTACTTC.

The chain carries TRBV7-9 and TRBJ1-1; D unclear. The V gene's germline CDR1 is SEHNR and CDR2 FQNEAQ (reference sequence). This CDR3 spans 13 amino acids. V was clipped by 3 bases and J by 1 base, with 6 bases between them. DNA of the CDR3: TGTGCCAGCAGCTTGCAGGAGAACACTGAAGCTTTCTTT. It translates to CASSLQENTEAFF. Together with reference TRBV7-9 and TRBJ1-1, the CDR3 gives the full variable domain: DTGVSQNPRHKITKRGQNVTFRCDPISEHNRLYWYRQTLGQGPEFLTYFQNEAQLEKSRLLSDRFSAERPKGSFSTLEIQRTEQGDSAMYLCASSLQENTEAFFGQGTRLTVV.